This passage covers 19 T cell receptor beta chains from one sample sequenced in a study of human T cells and chemical hapten exposure. A single record per CDR3 protein comes from TCRdb applying MiXCR to the RACE reads. The sample gives about 120,000 distinct CDR3 sequences, approximately 13% of which show up once; approximately 2.6% is in the top ten. Time point here: pre-sensitization, week 0. Treatment described: therapeutic diphenylcyclopropenone sensitization with weekly scalp DPC. Sequences were derived from whole blood, sampled in connection with sensitization to the hapten diphenylcyclopropenone (DPC). These receptors all come from a woman younger than 30 with alopecia areata. Some clones in this sample may be carry-over from other donors' samples.

This clonotype was seen only a few times. The chain couples TRBV29-1 to TRBJ1-6, with D possibly TRBD1 on 6 matching bases. Trimming took 0 bases from V and 5 from J, leaving 8 bases between them. The germline gives CDR1 SQVTM, CDR2 ANQGSEA. The CDR3 is 14 residues long. Here the CDR3 DNA reads TGCAGCGTTGAAGACAGGGGACATAATTCACCCCTCCACTTT. Its translation is CSVEDRGHNSPLHF.

The chain is built from TRBV27 and TRBJ2-7; the D call may be TRBD1 or TRBD2 (5 bases each). V was shortened by 3 bases and J by 3 bases, with 12 bases between the two germline ends. Germline V gene data show CDR1 as MNHEY and CDR2 as SMNVEV (reference sequence). This CDR3 has 14 amino acids. The CDR3 is CASSFGAPHYEQYF. The CDR3 region has the DNA TGTGCCAGCAGTTTCGGGGCGCCACACTACGAGCAGTACTTC.

The rearrangement joins TRBV12-3 or TRBV12-4 to TRBJ2-5; 10 bases fit TRBD1. With 6 bases clipped from V and 6 bases from J, the junction kept 13 bases outside the gene matches. The CDR3 runs 16 residues. The CDR3 coding sequence is TGTGCCAGCAGCCCCTCTGGGACAGGGGTTACAAAGACCCAGTACTTC. Translation gives CASSPSGTGVTKTQYF.

The J gene is TRBJ2-3, the V gene TRBV4-1, with D perhaps TRBD1 or TRBD2 (5 bases each). Germline assignment: CDR1 MGHRA and CDR2 YSYEKL. This CDR3 region has 15 residues. Trimming took off 3 bases at V and 5 bases at J, with 15 bases between the two ends. The DNA for the CDR3 is TGCGCCAGCAGCCATTTCCGGGACCCGGGAGATACGCAGTATTTT. It encodes CASSHFRDPGDTQYF.

This clonotype was seen a few times. V usage is TRBV29-1 and J usage is TRBJ2-1; a possible D gene is TRBD1 (6 bases). Germline V gene lookup returns CDR1 SQVTM and CDR2 ANQGSEA. The CDR3 contains 14 residues. The V gene lost 3 bases and the J gene lost 2 bases, with 11 bases spanning the gap. The CDR3 reads CSVEGQITYNEQFF. The CDR3 DNA is TGCAGCGTTGAGGGACAAATCACCTACAATGAGCAGTTCTTC.

The sample holds many counts of this clonotype. The rearrangement joins TRBV12-3 or TRBV12-4 to TRBJ2-5, with 9 positions matching TRBD2. The CDR3 is 14 amino acids. Trimming cost V 3 bases and J 3 bases; bases outside gene matches: 2. The CDR3 protein is CASSLGGGEETQYF. CDR3 in DNA: TGTGCCAGCAGTTTGGGCGGGGGGGAAGAGACCCAGTACTTC.

This clonotype has just a few counts. The rearrangement links TRBV12-3 or TRBV12-4 to TRBJ1-2; TRBD1 matches at 7 bases. CDR3 size: 13 residues. V lost 8 bases to trimming and J lost 7 bases; unmatched junction nucleotides: 10. The CDR3 spells CASPDLTGVGYTF. The CDR3 region has the DNA TGTGCCAGCCCCGATCTCACAGGGGTTGGCTACACCTTC.

The rearrangement joins TRBV12-3 or TRBV12-4 to TRBJ2-3; 11 nucleotides match TRBD2. This CDR3 region has 16 residues. Trimming removed 6 bases from V and 1 base from J; junction bases left unmatched: 6. CDR3 loop: CASSRVLAGGTDTQYF. The CDR3 DNA follows: TGTGCCAGCAGCCGAGTACTAGCGGGGGGCACAGATACGCAGTATTTT.

The V and J genes are TRBV11-2 and TRBJ2-1, with 8 bases fitting TRBD1. Losses at the gene ends were 5 bases for V and 1 base for J; bases not matched to a gene: 10. This CDR3 region has 17 residues. Germline CDR1 and CDR2: SGHAT and FQNNGV. In DNA, the CDR3 is TGTGCCAGCAGCCTGATGCCGGGACAGGCATCCTACAATGAGCAGTTCTTC. It encodes CASSLMPGQASYNEQFF. Full variable domain (rest looked up from reference TRBV11-2 and TRBJ2-1): EAGVAQSPRYKIIEKRQSVAFWCNPISGHATLYWYQQILGQGPKLLIQFQNNGVVDDSQLPKDRFSAERLKGVDSTLKIQPAKLEDSAVYLCASSLMPGQASYNEQFFGPGTRLTVL.

This clonotype was picked up a small number of times. V usage is TRBV7-2 and J usage is TRBJ2-7, with TRBD1 identical over 9 bases. V shed 5 bases, J shed 5 bases, and the junction held 7 bases outside the gene matches. In germline, CDR1 is SGHTA, CDR2 FQGNSA. This CDR3 has 14 residues. The CDR3 bases are TGTGCCAGCAGCCCCGGACAGGGGCTCCACGAGCAGTACTTC. Protein: CASSPGQGLHEQYF.

This clonotype was counted many times. The chain recombines TRBV4-3 with TRBJ2-6; D gene uncertain. Trimming took 0 bases from V and 0 from J, leaving 6 bases between them. Per the germline V gene, CDR1 is LGHNA and CDR2 is YSLEER. The CDR3 is 16 amino acids. CDR3 amino acids: CASSQEQFSGANVLTF. The CDR3 DNA sequence: TGCGCCAGCAGCCAAGAGCAGTTCTCTGGGGCCAACGTCCTGACTTTC.

This clonotype was picked up a small number of times. The chain is built from TRBV27 and TRBJ2-3, with 8 bases matching TRBD2. Germline loops: CDR1 MNHEY, CDR2 SMNVEV (reference sequence). V trimming: 3 bases; J trimming: 9 bases; junction bases outside the gene matches: 8. The CDR3 extends over 14 amino acids. CDR3 sequence: CASSFGPGGPTQYF. In DNA, the CDR3 is TGTGCCAGCAGTTTCGGCCCGGGGGGGCCGACGCAGTATTTT.

This clonotype was counted a few times. The chain employs TRBV20-1 and TRBJ1-2, with D tentatively TRBD1 (5 bases). The CDR3 is 13 residues long. V lost 1 base to trimming and J lost 6 bases, with 12 bases between them. The germline gives CDR1 DFQATT, CDR2 SNEGSKA (reference sequence). The CDR3 loop is CSARVEEGNGYTF. The CDR3 DNA reads TGCAGTGCTAGAGTCGAAGAGGGGAATGGCTACACCTTC.

This clonotype was seen a handful of times. The chain combines TRBV7-2 with TRBJ2-5; D unclear. V dropped 1 base and J dropped 5 bases, with 8 bases sitting between them. The CDR3 loop spans 13 amino acids. Germline CDR1 and CDR2: SGHTA and FQGNSA. The CDR3 region has the DNA TGTGCCAGCAGCTTAGGACACATTGAGACCCAGTACTTC. Translation gives CASSLGHIETQYF.

The chain is built from TRBV20-1 and TRBJ1-1; a weak D match, TRBD1 (5 bases). Germline values: CDR1 DFQATT, CDR2 SNEGSKA (reference sequence). The CDR3 is 17 residues long. V lost 3 bases to trimming and J lost 3 bases, with 23 bases between them. The CDR3 region has the DNA TGCAGTGCTAGGGAAGCCCCCCCGTCGGGGGGAGACACTGAAGCTTTCTTT. Amino acid sequence: CSAREAPPSGGDTEAFF.

This clonotype has at least ten counts. The CDR3 coding sequence is TGTGCCAGCAGGACAGGGGGCCAAGAGACCCAGTACTTC. Translating it yields CASRTGGQETQYF. This chain joins TRBV5-4 and TRBJ2-5; 9 nucleotides line up with TRBD1. This CDR3 has 13 residues. Germline assignment: CDR1 SGHNT and CDR2 YYREEE (reference sequence). The V segment lost 5 bases and the J segment 1 base; nucleotides outside the gene matches: 0.

V gene TRBV3-1 combines with J gene TRBJ2-3; the match to TRBD1 covers 7 bases. The CDR3 consists of 15 residues. Trimming removed 4 bases from V and 2 bases from J; junction bases left unmatched: 6. Germline V gives CDR1 LGHDT, CDR2 YNNKEL (reference sequence). In nucleotides, the CDR3 is TGTGCCAGCAGCCCGGGACAGAGTTACACAGATACGCAGTATTTT. This sequence encodes CASSPGQSYTDTQYF.

This clonotype was counted many times. The V and J genes are TRBV6-6 and TRBJ1-1, with 9 bases aligning to TRBD1. Germline lookup yields CDR1 MNHNY and CDR2 SVGAGI (reference sequence). The CDR3 sequence is 16 residues long. Trimming took 5 bases from V and 0 from J; bases not matched to a gene: 7. In nucleotides, the CDR3 is TGTGCCAGCAGTCGTCCCGGGACAGGGATGAACACTGAAGCTTTCTTT. Protein product: CASSRPGTGMNTEAFF.

This clonotype has a handful of counts. V is TRBV7-8 and J is TRBJ1-2; 8 bases are shared with TRBD1. Germline V lookup: CDR1 SGHVS, CDR2 FQNEAQ. J lost 4 bases, V lost 5 bases, and 6 bases had no gene match. The CDR3 is 14 residues long. The DNA for the CDR3 is TGTGCCAGCAGCCCTAAGACAGGGGCCTATGGCTACACCTTC. It yields the protein CASSPKTGAYGYTF.